These 15 T cell receptor beta chains were all obtained from the same sample, sequenced in a study of T cells in Graves' hyperthyroidism and ophthalmopathy (dated by TCRdb to between 2017 and 2020). Preparation of the library involved multiplex PCR. The listed sequencing device is Illumina HiSeq 2000. The TCR beta CDR3 regions were amplified from RNA transcripts. The TCR CDR3 was subjected to a first round of RT-PCR using the HTBI primer set and the Qiagen OneStep RT-PCR kit. TCRdb redid the processing of the public reads, applying fastp at Q25 and MiXCR, and retained in-frame beta chains. CDR3 protein duplicates are merged, each entry listing the most common genes and DNA. This sample is represented by 300,000 to 400,000 distinct CDR3 sequences; 11% to 15% of them were singletons. The ten top clones hold 11% of the sample. The sequencing input was blood. These receptors originate from a woman in her fifties or sixties with Graves' hyperthyroidism.

The V call is TRBV19, the J call TRBJ1-2; D remains unclear. The CDR3 totals 13 residues. Looked up from germline, CDR1 is LNHDA and CDR2 is SQIVND (reference sequence). V dropped 3 bases and J dropped 3 bases, with 8 bases sitting between them. DNA of the CDR3: TGTGCCAGTAGTATCCCCGGGGACTATGGCTACACCTTC. It translates to CASSIPGDYGYTF.

This clonotype was recorded a few times. The V call is TRBV5-1, the J call TRBJ2-7; D call uncertain. CDR1 and CDR2 (germline): SGHRS, YFSETQ. The CDR3 covers 11 residues. Deletions cut 4 bases from V and 7 bases from J, with 9 bases between. CDR3 nucleotides: TGCGCCAGCAGCGGAAGTACAGAGCAGTACTTC. This codes for CASSGSTEQYF.

This clonotype was recorded at least ten times. The V and J genes are TRBV2 and TRBJ2-3; D is uncertain. There are 13 residues in the CDR3. Trimming took off 5 bases at V and 4 bases at J, with 10 bases between the two ends. CDR1 and CDR2 (germline): SNHLY, FYNNEI. CDR3 loop: CASSRKNPDTQYF. CDR3 nucleotide sequence: TGTGCCAGCAGTAGGAAAAACCCAGATACGCAGTATTTT. Variable domain in full (rest from reference TRBV2 and TRBJ2-3): EPEVTQTPSHQVTQMGQEVILRCVPISNHLYFYWYRQILGQKVEFLVSFYNNEISEKSEIFDDQFSVERPDGSNFTLKIRSTKLEDSAMYFCASSRKNPDTQYFGPGTRLTVL.

There are a few counts of this clonotype. The V call is TRBV5-6, the J call TRBJ2-6; unclear D gene. Trimming removed 0 bases at V and 0 bases at J, with 7 bases between. This CDR3 has 16 amino acids. Germline V gene sequence: CDR1 SGHDT, CDR2 YYEEEE. The CDR3 DNA reads as TGTGCCAGCAGCTTGGGACACATCTCTGGGGCCAACGTCCTGACTTTC. Translating gives CASSLGHISGANVLTF. Looking up the rest from reference TRBV5-6 and TRBJ2-6 gives the full variable domain: DAGVTQSPTHLIKTRGQQVTLRCSPKSGHDTVSWYQQALGQGPQFIFQYYEEEERQRGNFPDRFSGHQFPNYSSELNVNALLLGDSALYLCASSLGHISGANVLTFGAGSRLTVL.

This clonotype has at least ten counts. The V gene is TRBV28, the J gene TRBJ2-7; D not certain. CDR1 MDHEN and CDR2 SYDVKM come from the germline V gene. The CDR3 covers 16 residues. V was pared by 6 bases and J by 0 bases, with 18 bases between. CDR3 protein: CASSDVVGVTSYEQYF. CDR3 nucleotides: TGTGCCAGCAGCGACGTGGTAGGAGTTACCTCCTACGAGCAGTACTTC.

The table lists this clonotype with many counts. One end of the junction does not line up with germline, which may come from a read error. The J gene is TRBJ1-5, the V gene TRBV18; D may be TRBD1 (6 bases). CDR1 and CDR2 from the germline V gene are KGHSH and LQKENI. This CDR3 has 16 amino acids. The CDR3 spells CPSSLQTGPSNQPQHF. CDR3 DNA sequence: TGTCCCAGCTCACTACAGACAGGCCCTAGCAATCAGCCCCAGCATTTT.

This clonotype was observed at least ten times. This chain links TRBV5-1 with TRBJ1-1, with D possibly matching TRBD1 (5 bases). Between the trimmed V and J ends, which lost 1 base and 1 base, there was a span of 17 bases. The CDR3 runs to 17 residues. Germline CDR1 is SGHRS and CDR2 is YFSETQ. The CDR3 loop reads CASSLRPSGGTNTEAFF. CDR3 nucleotides: TGCGCCAGCAGCTTGCGCCCCTCTGGGGGGACGAACACTGAAGCTTTCTTT.

The chain has TRBV6-5 and TRBJ2-2; possible D gene TRBD1, 7 bases. CDR1 and CDR2 from the germline V gene are MNHEY and SVGAGI. V shed 1 base and J shed 4 bases, with 13 bases lying between them. This CDR3 comprises 16 residues. CDR3 protein: CASSYWRGQSTGELFF. CDR3 bases: TGTGCCAGCAGTTACTGGAGGGGGCAAAGCACCGGGGAGCTGTTTTTT.

This clonotype was counted at least ten times. V usage is TRBV3-1 and J usage is TRBJ1-2; D is ambiguous. Trimming stripped 1 base from V and 7 bases from J, with 7 bases between. The CDR3 consists of 12 residues. The germline V gene encodes CDR1 LGHDT and CDR2 YNNKEL (reference sequence). This CDR3 reads CASSQGVLGYTF. The CDR3 DNA follows: TGTGCCAGCAGCCAAGGTGTACTTGGCTACACCTTC. Variable domain in full (rest from reference TRBV3-1 and TRBJ1-2): DTAVSQTPKYLVTQMGNDKSIKCEQNLGHDTMYWYKQDSKKFLKIMFSYNNKELIINETVPNRFSPKSPDKAHLNLHINSLELGDSAVYFCASSQGVLGYTFGSGTRLTVV.

The rearrangement uses TRBV12-3 or TRBV12-4 and TRBJ2-7, with 8 bases that match TRBD1. Losses at the gene ends were 4 bases for V and 4 bases for J; bases not matched to a gene: 6. CDR3 length: 14 residues. The CDR3 coding sequence is TGTGCCAGCAGTTCAGGGGGCAGGGGGTACGAGCAGTACTTC. It codes for CASSSGGRGYEQYF.

The V gene is TRBV11-2, the J gene TRBJ2-7; 12 nucleotides match TRBD2. The V gene's germline CDR1 is SGHAT and CDR2 FQNNGV. V lost 2 bases to trimming and J lost 9 bases; unmatched junction nucleotides: 17. This CDR3 is 18 amino acids long. The CDR3 protein is CASSLTPPLAGGPRWQYF. The DNA of the CDR3 is TGTGCCAGCAGCTTAACGCCACCCCTAGCGGGAGGGCCAAGGTGGCAGTACTTC.

This sequence joins TRBV27 and TRBJ1-1; no definite D call. CDR1 and CDR2 from the germline V gene are MNHEY and SMNVEV (reference sequence). CDR3 size: 12 residues. V was trimmed by 9 bases and J by 1 base, leaving 9 bases between them. This CDR3 is CASKRGNTEAFF. In DNA form, the CDR3 reads TGTGCCAGTAAGCGGGGGAACACTGAAGCTTTCTTT.

This chain connects TRBV5-1 to TRBJ2-3; D is perhaps TRBD1 or TRBD2 (5 bases each). Germline V lookup: CDR1 SGHRS, CDR2 YFSETQ. The germline V and J ends were trimmed by 0 bases and 1 base, with 12 bases remaining between them. The CDR3 contains 16 residues. The CDR3 spells CASSLARGARTDTQYF. Written as DNA, the CDR3 is TGCGCCAGCAGCTTGGCTCGAGGGGCCCGCACAGATACGCAGTATTTT.

In regard to this clonotype: A much larger clone differs from this one at a single base, so this may be a read error. The conserved phenylalanine or tryptophan normally closing the CDR3 is absent here, so this likely arose from a read error. The chain is built from TRBV30 and TRBJ2-5; D possibly uses TRBD1 or TRBD2 (7 bases each). The V gene lost 5 bases and the J gene lost 5 bases, with 21 bases spanning the gap. Germline V lookup: CDR1 GTSNPN, CDR2 SVGIG (reference sequence). The CDR3 contains 15 residues. The CDR3 here is CAWGARGRGGETQYC. The CDR3, as DNA: TGTGCCTGGGGGGCTCGCGGCAGGGGGGGCGAGACCCAGTACTGC.

This clonotype appeared many times. The rearrangement uses TRBV12-3 or TRBV12-4 and TRBJ2-1; 8 bases map to TRBD1. Germline trimming cut 3 bases from V and 10 bases from J; bases unmatched to any gene: 2. This CDR3 is 12 amino acids long. The CDR3 spells CASSLGQDEQFF. In DNA form, the CDR3 reads TGTGCCAGCAGTTTGGGACAGGACGAGCAGTTCTTC.